These T cell receptor beta chains were read from a single sample in a study of T cell responses to AZD1222 COVID-19 vaccine. TCRdb's copy holds only in-frame clones and misses some; the assay was immunoSEQ multiplex PCR. Altogether 97,000 or so clones are present, roughly nine tenths being singletons, with the ten largest covering approximately 5%. Specimen: peripheral blood, collected on day 0 of AZD1222 vaccination. The receptors were sampled from an adult in good health. The CDR3 runs from the conserved cysteine through the conserved F or W. The D gene is left open where the match is weak. A row's size may be missing; if present it is once, few, many or a size class.

>-|TRBV27|TRBJ2-7|-
TGTGCCAGCAGTTTAGGCAAGACCTACGAGCAGTACTTC
CASSLGKTYEQYF
>few|TRBV19|TRBJ2-7|-
TGTGCCAGCGGACCGGGACATGGGATCGAGCAGTACTTC
CASGPGHGIEQYF
>-|TRBV28|TRBJ2-7|-
TGTGCCAGCAGTTTGTCTAGGGCCCTCAGGGAGCAGTACTTC
CASSLSRALREQYF
>-|TRBV28|TRBJ1-5|-
TGTGCCAGCATTACACAGTATAGCAATCAGCCCCAGCATTTT
CASITQYSNQPQHF
>-|TRBV11-2|TRBJ2-4|-
TGTGCCAGCAGCTTAGTTGGGATCAAAAACATTCAGTACTTC
CASSLVGIKNIQYF
>-|TRBV12-3/TRBV12-4|TRBJ1-2|-
TGTGCCAGCAGTTTTTCTAGGTCGCGGGGCTACACCTTC
CASSFSRSRGYTF
>-|TRBV18|TRBJ2-1|TRBD1
TGTGCCAGCTCACCACTGAGACAGGGGTCTACGAGCTCCTACAATGAGCAGTTCTTC
CASSPLRQGSTSSYNEQFF
>-|TRBV6-1|TRBJ1-6|-
TGTGCCAGCAGTGAAGCGGGGCAGGTTAACTCACCCCTCCACTTT
CASSEAGQVNSPLHF
>-|TRBV2|TRBJ1-1|-
TGTGCCAGCAGTGATACTAGTGTCGGGTTGGGGGCTTTCTTT
CASSDTSVGLGAFF
>once|TRBV6-2/TRBV6-3|TRBJ1-5|-
TGTGCCAGCAGTTACAGGGGGGTCGGCAATCAGCCCCAGCATTTT
CASSYRGVGNQPQHF
>-|TRBV2|TRBJ2-1|-
TGTGCCAGCAGCCCTCGGGCCATGGGACGAAACAATGAGCAGTTCTTC
CASSPRAMGRNNEQFF
>-|TRBV6-5|TRBJ1-6|-
TGTGCCAGCAGCTATGACAGATACAATTCACCCCTCCACTTT
CASSYDRYNSPLHF
>-|TRBV12-5|TRBJ1-4|-
TGTGCTAGTGGTCCGATTCCGATAGGAGTTGAAAAACTGTTTTTT
CASGPIPIGVEKLFF
>-|TRBV7-9|TRBJ2-4|-
TGTGCCAGCAGCCAGGGAGACCTAAGCCCCCTAGGAGCCAAAAACATTCAGTACTTC
CASSQGDLSPLGAKNIQYF
>-|TRBV18|TRBJ1-1|-
TGTGCCAGCTCATCGACCGGGGAGAGGGTTAACACTGAAGCTTTCTTT
CASSSTGERVNTEAFF
>-|TRBV28|TRBJ1-2|-
TGTGCCAGCAGTTTATGGGCGGGGGGCGGTGGCTATGGCTACACCTTC
CASSLWAGGGGYGYTF
>-|TRBV14|TRBJ2-1|-
TGTGCCAGCAACGCCAGGGTTAAAGCTGAGCAGTTCTTC
CASNARVKAEQFF
>-|TRBV11-2|TRBJ2-1|TRBD1
TGTGCCAGCAGCATAAGGGGACAGGGGGCGGGTGAGCAGTTCTTC
CASSIRGQGAGEQFF
>-|TRBV19|TRBJ1-5|-
TGTGCCAGTAGTATAGATGGGCTGAGCAATCAGCCCCAGCATTTT
CASSIDGLSNQPQHF
>-|TRBV9|TRBJ2-2|-
TGTGCCAGAGGGGCCAGGACCGGGGAGCTGTTTTTT
CARGARTGELFF
>once|TRBV23-1|TRBJ2-7|TRBD2
TGCGCCAGCAGTCAATCGCGACTAGCGGGAGGACCATACGACTACGAGCAGTACTTC
CASSQSRLAGGPYDYEQYF
>-|TRBV6-1|TRBJ1-2|-
TGTGCCAGCAGTGAGGGCAGGCCGGTCTATGGCTACACCTTC
CASSEGRPVYGYTF
>-|TRBV18|TRBJ1-4|-
TGTGCCAGCTCACCAGGGGGCGCGGTAGAAAAACTGTTTTTT
CASSPGGAVEKLFF
>-|TRBV28|TRBJ1-5|-
TGTGCCAGCAGTCGCCCTCAGGGCCCCCAGCCCCAGCATTTT
CASSRPQGPQPQHF
>-|TRBV2|TRBJ2-5|TRBD2
TGTGCCAGCAGTGAATGGGGACTAGAAGAGACCCAGTACTTC
CASSEWGLEETQYF